Presented here are 4 T cell receptor beta chains from one specimen sequenced in a study of shared clonotypes between healthy human individuals (dated by TCRdb to about 2020). The library was built by means of the immunoSEQ multiplex PCR assay. The clones in this table, taken by TCRdb from immuneACCESS, are in-frame only. Not every clone is retained; where verified, under half of the shortfall comes from an unresolved V gene, and the cause of the rest is unknown. The sample table holds around 1.5 million clones, of which under 99% were seen once. The ten largest account for 0.4% to 0.55% of the sample. Specimen: naive CD4+ T cells sorted from blood. The cell subset or site label of this sample denotes: CD45RA+ positively selected. These receptor sequences come from a man in his thirties or forties in good health.

The CDR3 DNA reads as TGTGCCAGCAGTTCAAGGCCTCCGGGACGGTTTCCGAACGGCTACACCTTC. This translates into CASSSRPPGRFPNGYTF. V usage is TRBV27 and J usage is TRBJ1-2, with D possibly being TRBD1 (5 bases). The CDR3 is made up of 17 amino acids. Trimming shortened V by 4 bases and J by 8 bases, and 26 bases separated the two germline ends. Germline V gives CDR1 MNHEY, CDR2 SMNVEV (reference sequence).

The genes are TRBV10-3 and TRBJ2-6; a possible D gene is TRBD2 (5 bases). The length of the CDR3 is 16 residues. CDR1 is ENHRY and CDR2 is SYGVKD in the germline V gene. Trimming stripped 10 bases from V and 1 base from J, with 17 bases between. The CDR3 nucleotides are TGTGCCAGCGAACAACCGCGGAGGTCTGGGGCCAACGTCCTGACTTTC. Amino acids: CASEQPRRSGANVLTF.

This clone was counted once. The chain combines TRBV10-3 with TRBJ1-5, with D unclear. This CDR3 spans 13 amino acids. V was cut by 10 bases and J by 0 bases, with 10 bases left in between. CDR1 ENHRY and CDR2 SYGVKD come from the germline V gene. CDR3 nucleotide sequence: TGTGCCACGCTGGAGGCTAGCAATCAGCCCCAGCATTTT. Protein sequence: CATLEASNQPQHF.

This chain connects TRBV30 to TRBJ2-6; D possibly corresponds to TRBD1 (6 bases). The germline V gene encodes CDR1 GTSNPN and CDR2 SVGIG (reference sequence). The CDR3 loop spans 15 amino acids. V lost 4 bases to trimming and J lost 0 bases, with 10 bases between them. CDR3 amino acids: CAWTVGHSGANVLTF. The DNA for the CDR3 is TGTGCCTGGACGGTGGGACACTCTGGGGCCAACGTCCTGACTTTC.